This entry concerns a single T cell receptor (beta chain). Its antigen is unknown. After removal of 4 bases from V and 6 bases from J, the junction contained 20 bases not matched to a gene. This CDR3 is built from 18 residues. In germline, CDR1 is SQVTM, CDR2 ANQGSEA. These data are taken from a study of shared clonotypes between healthy human individuals. Findings and caveats of the study: On the whole, naive subsets had larger estimated richness than memory subsets had.

Repertoires were generated with immunoSEQ multiplex PCR, while TCRdb's copy carries only in-frame clones and drops some. The sample carries more than 900,000 clones, 70% to 80% recorded once. The TCR was taken from a man younger than 35 in good health. Some clones in this sample may be carry-over from other donors' samples. Input material: memory CD4+ T cells from PBMCs. Subset specified: CD45RA-negative fraction. J is TRBJ2-1 and V is TRBV29-1; 8 positions agree with TRBD2. The CDR3 region is CSVGPLGITSGGGNEQFF. The CDR3 bases are TGCAGCGTTGGCCCATTGGGAATTACTAGCGGTGGGGGCAATGAGCAGTTCTTC.